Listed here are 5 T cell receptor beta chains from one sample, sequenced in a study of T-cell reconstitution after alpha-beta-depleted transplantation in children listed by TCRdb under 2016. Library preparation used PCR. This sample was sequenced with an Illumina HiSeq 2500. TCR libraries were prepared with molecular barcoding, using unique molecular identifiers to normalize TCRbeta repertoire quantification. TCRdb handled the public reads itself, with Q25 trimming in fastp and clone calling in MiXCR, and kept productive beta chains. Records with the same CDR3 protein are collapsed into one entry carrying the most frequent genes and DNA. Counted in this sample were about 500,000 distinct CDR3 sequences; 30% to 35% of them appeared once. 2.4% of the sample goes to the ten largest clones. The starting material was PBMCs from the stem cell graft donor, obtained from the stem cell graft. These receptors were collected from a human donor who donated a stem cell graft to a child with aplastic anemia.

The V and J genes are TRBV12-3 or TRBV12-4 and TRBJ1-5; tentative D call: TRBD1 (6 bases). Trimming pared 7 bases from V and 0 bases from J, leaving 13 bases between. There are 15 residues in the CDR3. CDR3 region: CASTQQGNSNQPQHF. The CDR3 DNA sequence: TGTGCCAGCACACAACAGGGTAATAGCAATCAGCCCCAGCATTTT.

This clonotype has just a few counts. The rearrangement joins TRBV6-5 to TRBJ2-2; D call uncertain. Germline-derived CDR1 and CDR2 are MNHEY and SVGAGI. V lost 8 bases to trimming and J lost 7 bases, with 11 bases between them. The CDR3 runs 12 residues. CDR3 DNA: TGTGCCAGCGGAAAACTTGTCGGGGAGCTGTTTTTT. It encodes CASGKLVGELFF.

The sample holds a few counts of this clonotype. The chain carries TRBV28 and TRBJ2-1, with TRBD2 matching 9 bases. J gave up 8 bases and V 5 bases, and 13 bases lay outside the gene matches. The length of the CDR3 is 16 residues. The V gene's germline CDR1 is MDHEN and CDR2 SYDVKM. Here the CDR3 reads CASSTSRGRALYEQFF. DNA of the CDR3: TGTGCCAGCAGTACCTCACGCGGGAGGGCCTTGTATGAGCAGTTCTTC.

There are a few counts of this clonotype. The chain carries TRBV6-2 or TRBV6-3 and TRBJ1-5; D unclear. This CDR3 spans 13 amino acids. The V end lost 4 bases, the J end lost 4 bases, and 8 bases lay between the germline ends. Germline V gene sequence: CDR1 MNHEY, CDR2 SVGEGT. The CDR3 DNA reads TGTGCCAGCAGTTCCACGGAAAATCAGCCCCAGCATTTT. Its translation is CASSSTENQPQHF.

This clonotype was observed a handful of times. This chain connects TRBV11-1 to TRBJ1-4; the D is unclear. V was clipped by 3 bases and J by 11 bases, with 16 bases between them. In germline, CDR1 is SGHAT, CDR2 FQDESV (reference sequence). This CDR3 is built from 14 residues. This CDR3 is CASSFSISAGKLFF. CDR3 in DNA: TGTGCCAGCAGCTTTTCGATATCGGCGGGGAAACTGTTTTTT.